Each of the 2 T cell receptor beta chains below was sequenced from the same sample in a study of Tregs in tolerant kidney transplant recipients (dated by TCRdb to between 2018 and 2021). The library came from the immunoSEQ multiplex PCR assay. The table was pulled from immuneACCESS by TCRdb, which kept in-frame rearrangements only. Such tables lose some clones; where checked, under half of the loss comes from unresolved V genes, and the rest has no known cause. This sample's table carries 9,900 or so clones. The ten largest clones represent around 26% of the sample. Transplants used related donors with nonmyeloablative bone marrow transplantation; mixed chimerism was transient in the human trials. This sample comprised CD8+ T cells from blood (PBMCs), obtained 24 months after the transplant. These TCRs come from a human patient who received a combined kidney and bone marrow transplant. Some T cells present after a transplant may be cells of the graft donor.

Comments on this clone: The read terminates 3 residues before the CDR3 end, so the remaining end is supplied by the germline J gene. The V gene is TRBV6-2 or TRBV6-3, the J gene TRBJ2-5, with 10 bases fitting TRBD2. The germline gives CDR1 MNHEY, CDR2 SVGEGT. The CDR3 is 14 residues long. With V trimmed by 4 bases and J by 1 base, 0 bases remained unmatched. The CDR3 sequence is CASSSSGSQETQYF. Partial CDR3 DNA: TGTGCCAGCAGTTCTAGCGGGAGCCAAGAGACC.

With respect to this clone: Read data end 3 residues before the CDR3 end; the end is taken from the germline J gene. V is TRBV18 and J is TRBJ2-1, with D uncertain. CDR3 size: 15 residues. The ends were cut back, 3 bases at V and 5 bases at J, with 14 bases in the middle. In germline, CDR1 is KGHSH, CDR2 LQKENI. CDR3 sequence reads: CASSPEDWSNNEQFF. The DNA read from the CDR3 is TGTGCCAGCTCACCCGAAGACTGGTCAAACAATGAG. Combining the CDR3 with reference TRBV18 and TRBJ2-1 gives the whole variable domain NAGVMQNPRHLVRRRGQEARLRCSPMKGHSHVYWYRQLPEEGLKFMVYLQKENIIDESGMPKERFSAEFPKEGPSILRIQQVVRGDSAAYFCASSPEDWSNNEQFFGPGTRLTVL.